The clone carrying this T cell receptor (beta chain) has a single count. Antigen unknown. The data are from a study of cytomegalovirus exposure and HLA in healthy donors. Findings and limits, study-wide: Productive status was seen about 90% or about 30% of the time for most TCR beta V segments in an earlier analysis. Some V segments could not be told apart, so they were left out, TRBV6-2 and TRBV6-3 among them. The study put roughly 160 TCR beta chains on its list as cytomegalovirus-associated. Presence/absence analyses rested on an assumption that sequencing depth was roughly uniform across donors.

The PCR used 60 Vbeta and 13 Jbeta primers. Assay used: immunoSEQ multiplex PCR; TCRdb lists only in-frame clones, some missing. The sample has 150,000 to 200,000 clones, roughly 90% seen once. The CDR3 length is 15 residues. V gave up 3 bases and J gave up 6 bases; unmatched junction bases: 4. The germline V gene encodes CDR1 SGHRS and CDR2 YFSETQ. This TCR was sampled from a boy between 2 and 10 years old in good health and CMV-seronegative. The V gene is TRBV5-1, the J gene TRBJ2-2, with 11 bases identical to TRBD1. The source material was PBMCs. CDR3 loop: CASSWGQGEPGELFF. Written as DNA, the CDR3 is TGCGCCAGCAGCTGGGGACAGGGGGAGCCCGGGGAGCTGTTTTTT.